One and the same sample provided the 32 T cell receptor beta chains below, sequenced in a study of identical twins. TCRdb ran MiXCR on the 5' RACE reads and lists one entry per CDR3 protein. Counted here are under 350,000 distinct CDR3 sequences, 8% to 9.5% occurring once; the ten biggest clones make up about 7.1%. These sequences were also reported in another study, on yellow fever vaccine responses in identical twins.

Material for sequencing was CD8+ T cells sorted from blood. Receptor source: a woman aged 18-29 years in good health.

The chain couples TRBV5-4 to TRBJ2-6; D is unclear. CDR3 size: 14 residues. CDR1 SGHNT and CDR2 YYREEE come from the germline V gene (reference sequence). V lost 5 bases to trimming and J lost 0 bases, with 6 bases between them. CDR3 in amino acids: CASREPSGANVLTF. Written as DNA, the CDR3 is TGTGCCAGCAGGGAGCCCTCTGGGGCCAACGTCCTGACTTTC.

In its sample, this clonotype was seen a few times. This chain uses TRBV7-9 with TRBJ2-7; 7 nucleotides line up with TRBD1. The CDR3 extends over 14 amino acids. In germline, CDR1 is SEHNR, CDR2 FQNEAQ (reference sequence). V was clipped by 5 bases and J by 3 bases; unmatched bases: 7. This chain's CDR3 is CASSPGDSVYEQYF. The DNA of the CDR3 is TGTGCCAGCAGCCCCGGGGACAGCGTCTACGAGCAGTACTTC.

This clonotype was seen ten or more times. CDR3 loop: CSARVGGRTTGGNEQFF. CDR3 DNA sequence: TGCAGTGCTAGAGTTGGGGGGCGGACAACCGGGGGCAATGAGCAGTTCTTC. V usage is TRBV20-1 and J usage is TRBJ2-1; D tentatively reads TRBD1 or TRBD2 (6 bases each). Trimming shortened V by 1 base and J by 6 bases, and 22 bases separated the two germline ends. This CDR3 has 17 amino acids. CDR1 is DFQATT, CDR2 SNEGSKA, per germline (reference sequence).

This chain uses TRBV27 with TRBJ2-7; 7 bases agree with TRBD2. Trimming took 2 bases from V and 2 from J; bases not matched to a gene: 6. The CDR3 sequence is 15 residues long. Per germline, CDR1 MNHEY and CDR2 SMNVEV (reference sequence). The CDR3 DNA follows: TGTGCCAGCAGTTTACAAGGTGGGGGGGCCTACGAGCAGTACTTC. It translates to CASSLQGGGAYEQYF.

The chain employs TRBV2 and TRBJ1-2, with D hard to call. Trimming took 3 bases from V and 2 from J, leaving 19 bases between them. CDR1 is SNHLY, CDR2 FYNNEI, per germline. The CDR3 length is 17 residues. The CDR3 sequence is CASSDGTATIINYGYTF. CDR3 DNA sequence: TGTGCCAGCAGTGATGGTACAGCGACCATCATAAACTATGGCTACACCTTC.

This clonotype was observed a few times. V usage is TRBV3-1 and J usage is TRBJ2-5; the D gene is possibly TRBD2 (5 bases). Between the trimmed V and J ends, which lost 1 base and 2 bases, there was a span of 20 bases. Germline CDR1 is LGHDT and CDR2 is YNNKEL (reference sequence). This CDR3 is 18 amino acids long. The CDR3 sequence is CASSQVVWEFRDQETQYF. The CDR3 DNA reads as TGTGCCAGCAGCCAAGTAGTCTGGGAGTTTAGGGATCAAGAGACCCAGTACTTC.

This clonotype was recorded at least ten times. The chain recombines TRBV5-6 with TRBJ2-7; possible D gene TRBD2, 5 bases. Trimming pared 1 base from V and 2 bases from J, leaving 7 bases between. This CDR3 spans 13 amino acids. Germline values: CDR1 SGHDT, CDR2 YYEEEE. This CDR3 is CASSLWETYEQYF. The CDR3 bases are TGTGCCAGCAGCTTGTGGGAGACCTACGAGCAGTACTTC.

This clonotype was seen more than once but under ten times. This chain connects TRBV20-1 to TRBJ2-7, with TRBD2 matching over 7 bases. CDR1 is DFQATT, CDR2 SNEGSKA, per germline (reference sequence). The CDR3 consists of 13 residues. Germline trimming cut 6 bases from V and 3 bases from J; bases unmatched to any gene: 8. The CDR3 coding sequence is TGCAGTGCCAGCCAGCGGGGAGGCTACGAGCAGTACTTC. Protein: CSASQRGGYEQYF.

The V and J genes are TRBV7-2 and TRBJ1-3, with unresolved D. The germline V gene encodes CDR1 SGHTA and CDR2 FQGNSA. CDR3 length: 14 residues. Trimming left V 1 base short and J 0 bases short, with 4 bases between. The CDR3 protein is CASSLGTSGNTIYF. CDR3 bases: TGTGCCAGCAGCTTAGGTACCTCTGGAAACACCATATATTTT.

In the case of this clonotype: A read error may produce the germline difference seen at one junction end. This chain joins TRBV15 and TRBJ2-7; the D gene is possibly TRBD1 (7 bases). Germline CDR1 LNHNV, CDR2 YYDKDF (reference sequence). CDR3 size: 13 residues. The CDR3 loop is CVTGAGGGYEQYF. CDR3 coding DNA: TGTGTCACCGGTGCAGGGGGAGGCTACGAGCAGTACTTC.

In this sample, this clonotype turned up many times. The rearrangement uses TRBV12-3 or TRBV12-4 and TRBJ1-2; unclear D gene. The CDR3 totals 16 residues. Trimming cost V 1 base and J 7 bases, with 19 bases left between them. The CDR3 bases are TGTGCCAGCAGTTTAGATCGGACGGCGGTGAGCGGTGGCTACACCTTC. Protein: CASSLDRTAVSGGYTF.

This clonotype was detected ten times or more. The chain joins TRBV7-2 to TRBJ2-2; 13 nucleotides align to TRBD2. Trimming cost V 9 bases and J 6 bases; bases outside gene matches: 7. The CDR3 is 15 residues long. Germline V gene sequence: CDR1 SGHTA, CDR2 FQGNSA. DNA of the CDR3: TGTGCCAGTCTCACTAGCGGGGGGGCCTCCGGGGAGCTGTTTTTT. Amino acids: CASLTSGGASGELFF.

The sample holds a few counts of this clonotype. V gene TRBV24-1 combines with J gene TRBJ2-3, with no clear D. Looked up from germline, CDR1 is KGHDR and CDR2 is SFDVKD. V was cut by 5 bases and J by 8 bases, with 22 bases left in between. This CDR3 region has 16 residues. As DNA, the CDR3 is TGTGCCACCAGTGCTGTGGTGGGCAGTTCGAGACCTACGCAGTATTTT. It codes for CATSAVVGSSRPTQYF.

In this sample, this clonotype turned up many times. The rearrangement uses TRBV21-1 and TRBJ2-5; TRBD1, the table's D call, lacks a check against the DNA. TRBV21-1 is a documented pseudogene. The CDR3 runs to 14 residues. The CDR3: CASSKTGGLETQYF. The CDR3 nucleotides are TGTGCCAGCAGCAAGACAGGGGGCTTGGAGACCCAGTACTTC.

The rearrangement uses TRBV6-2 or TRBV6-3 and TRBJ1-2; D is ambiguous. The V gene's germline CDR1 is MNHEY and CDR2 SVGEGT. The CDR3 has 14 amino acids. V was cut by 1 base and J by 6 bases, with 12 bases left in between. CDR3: CASSYWASADGYTF. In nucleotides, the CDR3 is TGTGCCAGCAGTTACTGGGCATCCGCGGATGGCTACACCTTC.

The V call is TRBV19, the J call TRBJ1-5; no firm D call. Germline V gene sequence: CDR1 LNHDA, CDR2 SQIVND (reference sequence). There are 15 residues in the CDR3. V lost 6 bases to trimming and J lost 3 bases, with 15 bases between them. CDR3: CASRAEEVVNQPQHF. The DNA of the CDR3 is TGTGCCAGTAGGGCGGAGGAGGTCGTCAATCAGCCCCAGCATTTT. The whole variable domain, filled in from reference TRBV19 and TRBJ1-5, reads DGGITQSPKYLFRKEGQNVTLSCEQNLNHDAMYWYRQDPGQGLRLIYYSQIVNDFQKGDIAEGYSVSREKKESFPLTVTSAQKNPTAFYLCASRAEEVVNQPQHFGDGTRLSIL.

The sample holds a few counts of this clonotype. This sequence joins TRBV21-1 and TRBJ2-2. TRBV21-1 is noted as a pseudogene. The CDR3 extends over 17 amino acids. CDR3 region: CASSKRPLPTNTGELFF. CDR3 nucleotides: TGTGCCAGCAGCAAACGGCCTCTACCCACGAACACCGGGGAGCTGTTTTTT.

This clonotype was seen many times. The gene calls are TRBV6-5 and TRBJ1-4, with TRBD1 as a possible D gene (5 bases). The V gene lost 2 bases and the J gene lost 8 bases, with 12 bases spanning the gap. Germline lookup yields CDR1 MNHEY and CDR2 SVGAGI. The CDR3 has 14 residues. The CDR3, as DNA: TGTGCCAGCAGTTACAGGCAGGGCCTCGAAAAACTGTTTTTT. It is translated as CASSYRQGLEKLFF.

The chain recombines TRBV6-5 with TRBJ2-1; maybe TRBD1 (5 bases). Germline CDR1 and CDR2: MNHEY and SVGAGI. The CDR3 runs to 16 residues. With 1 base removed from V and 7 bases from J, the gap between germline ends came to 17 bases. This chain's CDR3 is CASSYFLSREGNEQFF. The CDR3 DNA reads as TGTGCCAGCAGTTACTTTCTGAGCAGGGAAGGGAATGAGCAGTTCTTC.

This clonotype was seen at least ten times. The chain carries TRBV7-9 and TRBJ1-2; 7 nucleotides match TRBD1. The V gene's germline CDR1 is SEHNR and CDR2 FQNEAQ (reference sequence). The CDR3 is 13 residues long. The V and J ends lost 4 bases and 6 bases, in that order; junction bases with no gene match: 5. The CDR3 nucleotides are TGTGCCAGCAGCTCGGGGCAGGGGGATGGCTACACCTTC. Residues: CASSSGQGDGYTF.

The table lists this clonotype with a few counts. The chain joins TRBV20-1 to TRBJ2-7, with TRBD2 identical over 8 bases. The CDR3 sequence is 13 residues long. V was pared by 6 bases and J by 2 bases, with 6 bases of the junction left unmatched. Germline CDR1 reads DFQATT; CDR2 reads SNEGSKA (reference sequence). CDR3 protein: CSASTSATYEQYF. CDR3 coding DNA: TGCAGTGCCTCGACTAGCGCCACCTACGAGCAGTACTTC.

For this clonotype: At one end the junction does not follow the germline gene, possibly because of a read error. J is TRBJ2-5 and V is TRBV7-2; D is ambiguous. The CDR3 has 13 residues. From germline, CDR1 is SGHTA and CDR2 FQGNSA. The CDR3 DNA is TGTGCCAGCGGCTTACGTGGAATAGAGACCCAGTACTTC. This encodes CASGLRGIETQYF.

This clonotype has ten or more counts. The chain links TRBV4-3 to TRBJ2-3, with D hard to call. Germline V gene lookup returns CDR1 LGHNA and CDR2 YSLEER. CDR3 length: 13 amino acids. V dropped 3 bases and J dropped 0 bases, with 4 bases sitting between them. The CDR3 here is CASSHGSTDTQYF. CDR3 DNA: TGCGCCAGCAGCCACGGAAGCACAGATACGCAGTATTTT.

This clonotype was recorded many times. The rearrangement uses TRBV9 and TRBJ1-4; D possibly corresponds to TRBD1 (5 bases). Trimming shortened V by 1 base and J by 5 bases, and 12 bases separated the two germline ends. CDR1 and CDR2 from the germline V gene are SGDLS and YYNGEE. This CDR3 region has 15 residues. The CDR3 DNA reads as TGTGCCAGCAGCGTATCGGGGCAGTTAAATGAAAAACTGTTTTTT. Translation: CASSVSGQLNEKLFF.

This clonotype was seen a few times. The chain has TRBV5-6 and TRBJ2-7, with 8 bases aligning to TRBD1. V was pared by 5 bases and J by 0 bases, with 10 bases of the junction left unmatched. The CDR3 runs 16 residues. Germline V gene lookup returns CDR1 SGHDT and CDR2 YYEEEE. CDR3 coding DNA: TGTGCCAGCAGGCCTAGACAGGGGCCAAACTCCTACGAGCAGTACTTC. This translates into CASRPRQGPNSYEQYF.

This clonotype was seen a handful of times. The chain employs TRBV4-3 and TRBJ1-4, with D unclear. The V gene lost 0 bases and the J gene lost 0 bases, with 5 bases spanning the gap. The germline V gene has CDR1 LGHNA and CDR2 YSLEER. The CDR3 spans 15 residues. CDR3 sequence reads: CASSQEHPTNEKLFF. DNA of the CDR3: TGCGCCAGCAGCCAAGAACACCCAACTAATGAAAAACTGTTTTTT.

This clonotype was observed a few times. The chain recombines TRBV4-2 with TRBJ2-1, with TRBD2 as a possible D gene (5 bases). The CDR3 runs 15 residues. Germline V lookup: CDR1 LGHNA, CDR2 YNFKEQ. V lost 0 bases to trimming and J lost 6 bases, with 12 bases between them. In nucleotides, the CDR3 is TGTGCCAGCAGCCAAGAAAACGGGGAATCCAATGAGCAGTTCTTC. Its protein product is CASSQENGESNEQFF.

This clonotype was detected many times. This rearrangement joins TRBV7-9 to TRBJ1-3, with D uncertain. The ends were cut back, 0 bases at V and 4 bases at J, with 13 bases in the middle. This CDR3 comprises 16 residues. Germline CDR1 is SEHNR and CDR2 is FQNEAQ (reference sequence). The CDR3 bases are TGTGCCAGCAGCTTAGCGCGGGTTTCAAGGGGAAACACCATATATTTT. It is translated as CASSLARVSRGNTIYF.

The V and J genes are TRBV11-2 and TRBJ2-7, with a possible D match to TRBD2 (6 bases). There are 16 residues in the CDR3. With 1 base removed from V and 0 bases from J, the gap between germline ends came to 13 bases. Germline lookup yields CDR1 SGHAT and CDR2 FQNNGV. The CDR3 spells CASSLVDLAISYEQYF. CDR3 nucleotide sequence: TGTGCCAGCAGCTTAGTCGATCTAGCGATCTCCTACGAGCAGTACTTC.

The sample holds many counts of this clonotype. CDR3 amino acids: CAWNSGISYEQYF. The CDR3 DNA follows: TGTGCCTGGAATTCGGGGATCTCCTACGAGCAGTACTTC. The rearrangement uses TRBV30 and TRBJ2-7, with D perhaps TRBD2 (5 bases). V shed 4 bases and J shed 0 bases, with 10 bases lying between them. Germline lookup yields CDR1 GTSNPN and CDR2 SVGIG (reference sequence). The CDR3 is 13 amino acids.

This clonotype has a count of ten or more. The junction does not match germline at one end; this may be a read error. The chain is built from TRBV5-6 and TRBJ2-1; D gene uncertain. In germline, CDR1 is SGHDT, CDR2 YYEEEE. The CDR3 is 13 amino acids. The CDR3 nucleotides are TGTGCCAGCAGCCAGATCTCCGACAATGAGCAGTTCTTC. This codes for CASSQISDNEQFF.

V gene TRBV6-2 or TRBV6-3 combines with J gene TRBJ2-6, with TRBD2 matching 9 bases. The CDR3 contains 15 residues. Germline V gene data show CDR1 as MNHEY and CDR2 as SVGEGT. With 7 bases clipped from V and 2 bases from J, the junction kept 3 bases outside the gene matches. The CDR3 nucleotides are TGTGCCAGCATAGCGGGAGAGGCTGGGGCCAACGTCCTGACTTTC. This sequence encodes CASIAGEAGANVLTF.